Sequencing of this TCR beta chain was carried out in a study of technical replicates of blood from four donors. This table comes from immunoSEQ multiplex PCR, and its TCRdb copy is limited to in-frame clones, with some not included. The sample carries tens of thousands of clones, around 90% recorded once. The CDR3 is 14 residues long. The V gene's germline CDR1 is LNHDA and CDR2 SQIVND (reference sequence). Trimming shortened V by 0 bases and J by 1 base, and 6 bases separated the two germline ends. The rearrangement links TRBV19 to TRBJ1-1, with D maybe TRBD1 (6 bases). This TCR derives from a human donor in good health. Some clones in this sample may be carry-over from other donors' samples. The sample comprised PBMCs. Here the CDR3 reads CASSIDRGNTEAFF. The CDR3 DNA reads as TGTGCCAGTAGTATAGACAGGGGGAACACTGAAGCTTTCTTT.